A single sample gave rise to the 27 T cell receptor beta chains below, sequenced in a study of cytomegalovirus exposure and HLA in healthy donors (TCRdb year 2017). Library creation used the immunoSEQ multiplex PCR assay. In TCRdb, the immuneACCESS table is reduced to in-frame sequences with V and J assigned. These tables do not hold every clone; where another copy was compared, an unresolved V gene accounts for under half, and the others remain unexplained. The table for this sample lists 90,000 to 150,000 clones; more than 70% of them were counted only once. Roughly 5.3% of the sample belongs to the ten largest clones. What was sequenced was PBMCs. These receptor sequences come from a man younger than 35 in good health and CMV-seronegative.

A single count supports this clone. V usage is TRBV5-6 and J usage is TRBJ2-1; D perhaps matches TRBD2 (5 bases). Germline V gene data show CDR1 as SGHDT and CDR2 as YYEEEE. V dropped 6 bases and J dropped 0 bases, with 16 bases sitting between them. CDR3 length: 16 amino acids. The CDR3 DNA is TGTGCCAGCACCCTACAGCGGATGAGCTCCTACAATGAGCAGTTCTTC. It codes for CASTLQRMSSYNEQFF.

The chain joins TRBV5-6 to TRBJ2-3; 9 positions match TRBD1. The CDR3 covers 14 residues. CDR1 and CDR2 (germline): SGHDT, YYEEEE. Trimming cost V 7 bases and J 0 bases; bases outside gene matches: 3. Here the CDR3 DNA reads TGTGCCAGCTGGGGGACAGGGAGCACAGATACGCAGTATTTT. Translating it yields CASWGTGSTDTQYF.

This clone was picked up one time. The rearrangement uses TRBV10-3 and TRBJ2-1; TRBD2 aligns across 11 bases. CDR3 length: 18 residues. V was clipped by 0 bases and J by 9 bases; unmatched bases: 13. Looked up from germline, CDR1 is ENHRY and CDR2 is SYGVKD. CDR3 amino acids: CAISESIHSGRGSAEQFF. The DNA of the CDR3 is TGTGCCATCAGTGAGTCGATTCATAGCGGGAGGGGGTCCGCTGAGCAGTTCTTC.

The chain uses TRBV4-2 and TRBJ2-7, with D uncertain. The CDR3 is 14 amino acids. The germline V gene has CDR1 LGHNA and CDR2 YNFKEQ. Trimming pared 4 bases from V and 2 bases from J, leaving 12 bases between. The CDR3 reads CASSPPRAPYEQYF. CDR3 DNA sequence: TGTGCCAGCAGCCCCCCCCGAGCCCCCTACGAGCAGTACTTC.

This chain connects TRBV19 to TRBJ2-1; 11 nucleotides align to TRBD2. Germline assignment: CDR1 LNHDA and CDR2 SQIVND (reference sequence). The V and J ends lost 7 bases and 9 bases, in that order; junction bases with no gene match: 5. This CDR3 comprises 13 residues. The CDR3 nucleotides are TGTGCCAGTAAAACTAGCGGGAGTACTGAGCAGTTCTTC. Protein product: CASKTSGSTEQFF.

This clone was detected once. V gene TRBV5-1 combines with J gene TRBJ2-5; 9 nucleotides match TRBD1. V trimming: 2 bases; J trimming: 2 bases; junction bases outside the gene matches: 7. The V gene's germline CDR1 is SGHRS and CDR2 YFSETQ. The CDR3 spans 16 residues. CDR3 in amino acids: CASSFAGTGRQETQYF. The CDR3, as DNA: TGCGCCAGCAGCTTCGCCGGGACAGGGAGGCAAGAGACCCAGTACTTC.

The CDR3 spells CASSLYGGDTGELFF. The CDR3, as DNA: TGCGCCAGCAGCTTGTACGGCGGGGACACCGGGGAGCTGTTTTTT. The chain joins TRBV5-1 to TRBJ2-2; D perhaps matches TRBD2 (6 bases). Trimming left V 1 base short and J 3 bases short, with 10 bases between. This CDR3 comprises 15 residues. The germline gives CDR1 SGHRS, CDR2 YFSETQ.

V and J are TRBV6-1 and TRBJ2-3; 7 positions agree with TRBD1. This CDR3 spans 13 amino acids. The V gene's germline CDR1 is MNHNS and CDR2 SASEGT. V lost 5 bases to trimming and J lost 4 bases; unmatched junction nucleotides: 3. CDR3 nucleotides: TGTGCCAGCAGTTTGACAGGGCCAGATACGCAGTATTTT. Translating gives CASSLTGPDTQYF.

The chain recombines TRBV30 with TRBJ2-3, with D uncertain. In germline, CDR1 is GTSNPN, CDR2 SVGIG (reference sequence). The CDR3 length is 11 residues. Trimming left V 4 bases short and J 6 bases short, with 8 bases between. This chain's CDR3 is CAWTDRDTQYF. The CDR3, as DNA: TGTGCCTGGACTGATCGGGATACGCAGTATTTT.

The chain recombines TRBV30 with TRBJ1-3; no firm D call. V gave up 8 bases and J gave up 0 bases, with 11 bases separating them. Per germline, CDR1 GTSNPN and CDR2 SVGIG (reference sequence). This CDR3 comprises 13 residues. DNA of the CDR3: TGTGCCAGGCAGGCCGGCTCTGGAAACACCATATATTTT. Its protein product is CARQAGSGNTIYF.

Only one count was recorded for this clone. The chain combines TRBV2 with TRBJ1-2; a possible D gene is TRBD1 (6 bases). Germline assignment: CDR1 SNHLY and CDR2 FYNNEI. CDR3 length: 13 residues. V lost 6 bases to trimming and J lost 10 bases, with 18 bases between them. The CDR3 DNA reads TGTGCCAGCAGCGAGCATAACAGGGACGACTACACCTTC. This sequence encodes CASSEHNRDDYTF.

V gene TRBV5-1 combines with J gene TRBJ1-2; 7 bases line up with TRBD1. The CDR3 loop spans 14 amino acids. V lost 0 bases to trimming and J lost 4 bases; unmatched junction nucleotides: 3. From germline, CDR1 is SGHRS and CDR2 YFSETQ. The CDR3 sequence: CASSLGQGVYGYTF. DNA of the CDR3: TGCGCCAGCAGCTTGGGACAGGGTGTCTATGGCTACACCTTC.

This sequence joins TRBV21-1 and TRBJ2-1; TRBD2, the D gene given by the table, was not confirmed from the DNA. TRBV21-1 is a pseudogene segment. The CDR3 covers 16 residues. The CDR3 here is CASSSNRLAGNNEQFF. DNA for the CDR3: TGTGCCAGCAGCAGCAACCGGCTAGCCGGCAACAATGAGCAGTTCTTC.

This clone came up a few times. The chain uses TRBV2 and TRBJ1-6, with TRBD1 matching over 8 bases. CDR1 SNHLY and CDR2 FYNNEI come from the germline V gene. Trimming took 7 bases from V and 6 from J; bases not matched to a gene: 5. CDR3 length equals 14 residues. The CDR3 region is CASTLDRGNSPLHF. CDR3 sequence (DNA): TGTGCCAGCACGCTCGACAGGGGTAATTCACCCCTCCACTTT.

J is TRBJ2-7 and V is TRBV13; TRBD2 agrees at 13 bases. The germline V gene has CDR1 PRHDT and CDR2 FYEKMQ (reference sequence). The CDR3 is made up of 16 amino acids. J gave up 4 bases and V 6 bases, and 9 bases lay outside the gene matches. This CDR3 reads CASSPRGTSGTYEQYF. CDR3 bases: TGTGCCAGCAGTCCACGGGGGACTAGCGGGACGTACGAGCAGTACTTC.

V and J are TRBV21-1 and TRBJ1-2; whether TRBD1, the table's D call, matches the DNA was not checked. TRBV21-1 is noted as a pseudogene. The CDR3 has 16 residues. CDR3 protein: CASPKTVEGSNYGYTF. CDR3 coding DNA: TGTGCCAGTCCCAAGACAGTGGAAGGGTCTAACTATGGCTACACCTTC.

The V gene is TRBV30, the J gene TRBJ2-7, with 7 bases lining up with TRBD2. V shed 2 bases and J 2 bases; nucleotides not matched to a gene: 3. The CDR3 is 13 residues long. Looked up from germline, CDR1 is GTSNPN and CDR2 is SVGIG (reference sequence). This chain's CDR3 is CAWSLGTTYEQYF. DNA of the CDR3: TGTGCCTGGAGTCTCGGGACTACCTACGAGCAGTACTTC. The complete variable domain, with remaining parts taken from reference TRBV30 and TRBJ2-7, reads SQTIHQWPATLVQPVGSPLSLECTVEGTSNPNLYWYRQAAGRGLQLLFYSVGIGQISSEVPQNLSASRPQDRQFILSSKKLLLSDSGFYLCAWSLGTTYEQYFGPGTRLTVT.

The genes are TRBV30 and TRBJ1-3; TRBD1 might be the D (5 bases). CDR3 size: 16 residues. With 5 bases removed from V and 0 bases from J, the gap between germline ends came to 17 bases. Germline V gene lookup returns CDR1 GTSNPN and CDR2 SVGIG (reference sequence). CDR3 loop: CAWSTPRDFSGNTIYF. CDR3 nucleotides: TGTGCCTGGTCCACTCCCCGGGACTTCTCTGGAAACACCATATATTTT.

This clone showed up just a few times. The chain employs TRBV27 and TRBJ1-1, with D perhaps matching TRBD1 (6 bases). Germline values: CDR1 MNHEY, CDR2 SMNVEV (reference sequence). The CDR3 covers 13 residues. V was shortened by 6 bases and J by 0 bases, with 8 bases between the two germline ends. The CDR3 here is CASRAGVNTEAFF. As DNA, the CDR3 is TGTGCCAGCAGAGCAGGGGTGAACACTGAAGCTTTCTTT.

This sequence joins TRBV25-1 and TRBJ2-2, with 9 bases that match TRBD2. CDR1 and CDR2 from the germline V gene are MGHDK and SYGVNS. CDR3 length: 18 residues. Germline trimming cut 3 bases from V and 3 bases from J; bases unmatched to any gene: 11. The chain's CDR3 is CASSEEGLAGMDTGELFF. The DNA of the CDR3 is TGTGCCAGCAGTGAGGAGGGGCTAGCGGGGATGGACACCGGGGAGCTGTTTTTT.

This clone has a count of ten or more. The CDR3 DNA follows: TGTGCCAGCAGTGAAGCGGAGGGACAGGGGGGCTATGGCTACACCTTC. This gives the protein CASSEAEGQGGYGYTF. J is TRBJ1-2 and V is TRBV6-1; 11 nucleotides match TRBD1. The CDR3 is made up of 16 amino acids. With 0 bases clipped from V and 4 bases from J, the junction kept 4 bases outside the gene matches. The germline CDR1 and CDR2 sequences are MNHNS and SASEGT.

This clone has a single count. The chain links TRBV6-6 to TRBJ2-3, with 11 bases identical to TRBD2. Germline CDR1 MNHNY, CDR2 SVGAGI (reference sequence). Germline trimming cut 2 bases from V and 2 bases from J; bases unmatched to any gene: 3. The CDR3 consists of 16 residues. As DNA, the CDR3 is TGTGCCAGCAGTTACGCTAGCGGGGGGCCCACAGATACGCAGTATTTT. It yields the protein CASSYASGGPTDTQYF.

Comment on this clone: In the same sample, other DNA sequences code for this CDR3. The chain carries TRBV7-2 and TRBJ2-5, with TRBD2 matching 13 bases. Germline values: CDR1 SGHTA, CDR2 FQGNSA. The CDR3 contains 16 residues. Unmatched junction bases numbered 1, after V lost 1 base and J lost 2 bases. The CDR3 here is CASSLGLAGGQETQYF. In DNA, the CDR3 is TGTGCCAGCAGCTTAGGACTAGCGGGGGGTCAAGAGACCCAGTACTTC.

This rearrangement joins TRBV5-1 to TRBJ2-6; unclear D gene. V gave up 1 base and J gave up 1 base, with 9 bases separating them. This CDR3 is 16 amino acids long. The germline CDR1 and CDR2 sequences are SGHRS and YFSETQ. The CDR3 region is CASSLFGASGANVLTF. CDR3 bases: TGCGCCAGCAGCTTGTTCGGAGCGTCTGGGGCCAACGTCCTGACTTTC.

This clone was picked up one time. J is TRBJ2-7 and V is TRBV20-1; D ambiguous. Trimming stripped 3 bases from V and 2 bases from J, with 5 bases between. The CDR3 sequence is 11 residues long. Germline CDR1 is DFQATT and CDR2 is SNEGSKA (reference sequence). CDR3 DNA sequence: TGCAGTGCTAGTGACACCTACGAGCAGTACTTC. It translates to CSASDTYEQYF.

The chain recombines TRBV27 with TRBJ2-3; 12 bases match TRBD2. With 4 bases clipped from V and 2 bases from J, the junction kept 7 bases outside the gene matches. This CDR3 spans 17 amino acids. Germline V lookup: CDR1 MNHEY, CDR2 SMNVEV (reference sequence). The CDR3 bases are TGTGCCAGCAGTTACGGGACTAGCGGGTTTACCACAGATACGCAGTATTTT. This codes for CASSYGTSGFTTDTQYF.

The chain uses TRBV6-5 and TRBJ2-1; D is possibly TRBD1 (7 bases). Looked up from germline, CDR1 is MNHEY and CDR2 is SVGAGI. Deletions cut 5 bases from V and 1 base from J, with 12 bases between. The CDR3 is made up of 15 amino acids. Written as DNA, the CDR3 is TGTGCCAGCAGTAGGACAGGAGGGTCCTACAATGAGCAGTTCTTC. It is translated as CASSRTGGSYNEQFF.